A selection of T cell receptor beta chains follows, all from one sample in a study of glioma-infiltrating T cells after dendritic cell vaccination. Repertoires were generated with immunoSEQ multiplex PCR, while TCRdb's copy carries only in-frame clones and drops some. This table has about 38,000 clones, almost 85% appearing once. The sample here was blood, taken before dendritic cell vaccination. These receptors were obtained from a human donor with glioblastoma. CDR3s include the opening cysteine and the closing phenylalanine or tryptophan. Each record gives: clone size, V gene, J gene, D gene, CDR3 DNA, CDR3 protein. D genes are given only for firm matches. Part of the rows lack a size; the others show once, few, many or a class for expanded clones.

>NA|TRBV15|TRBJ1-2|TRBD1
TGTGCCACCAGCAGAGATAGTTCGACAGGGCTCTACACCTTC
CATSRDSSTGLYTF
>NA|TRBV4-1|TRBJ2-5|NA
TGCGCCAGCAGCCAGTGGCGGCAAGAGACCCAGTACTTC
CASSQWRQETQYF
>NA|TRBV5-6|TRBJ2-5|TRBD1
TGTGCCAGCAACACTCCGGGACAGGGTCAACAAGAGGCCCAGTACTTC
CASNTPGQGQQEAQYF
>NA|TRBV6-4|TRBJ2-7|NA
TGTGCCAGCAGTGACAGGACACTCAACTACGAGCAGTACTTC
CASSDRTLNYEQYF
>NA|TRBV7-8|TRBJ2-1|NA
TGTGCCAGCAGCTTGTCGGACAGAAACAATGAGCAGTTCTTC
CASSLSDRNNEQFF
>NA|TRBV9|TRBJ1-6|NA
TGTGCCAGCAGCGTGGGGGGTGGGTATAATTCACCCCTCCACTTT
CASSVGGGYNSPLHF
>NA|TRBV9|TRBJ2-5|NA
TGTGCCAGCAGCGCGGACAGTTTTGGAGAGACCCAGTACTTC
CASSADSFGETQYF
>once|TRBV5-1|TRBJ2-7|NA
TGCGCCAGCAGCTCCGCAGGGGGGTCCTACGAGCAGTACTTC
CASSSAGGSYEQYF
>NA|TRBV5-1|TRBJ2-1|NA
TGCGCCAGCGAATTGCCGGGGTTCATCAGGGGTGAGCAGTTCTTC
CASELPGFIRGEQFF
>NA|TRBV4-1|TRBJ1-3|NA
TGCGCCAGCAGCCAAACTCAGGGGCCTTCGATGTATGTCACCATATATTTT
CASSQTQGPSMYVTIYF